A single sample gave rise to the 4 T cell receptor beta chains below, sequenced in a study of PD-1 blockade in classical Hodgkin lymphoma. The data were produced by immunoSEQ multiplex PCR, yet TCRdb's version contains in-frame clones alone and is incomplete. The sample has about 7,500 clones; just over 85% are singletons. Every patient experienced relapse after autologous stem cell transplantation, and brentuximab vedotin exposure varied. From thawed PBMCs, CD4+ T cells were purified using magnetic negative selection. Sequencing was performed on CD4+ T cells from blood, taken at baseline. These receptors originate from a human donor with classical Hodgkin lymphoma.

V gene TRBV19 combines with J gene TRBJ2-5; D might be TRBD1 or TRBD2, each matching 6 bases. The ends were cut back, 2 bases at V and 4 bases at J, with 17 bases in the middle. Germline V CDR1 and CDR2: LNHDA, SQIVND (reference sequence). This CDR3 has 16 amino acids. As DNA, the CDR3 is TGTGCCAGTAGTATAAACCTCGGGGGCGAAGTAGAGACCCAGTACTTC. It yields the protein CASSINLGGEVETQYF.

The chain couples TRBV2 to TRBJ2-5; D is ambiguous. The CDR3 sequence is 13 residues long. CDR1 is SNHLY and CDR2 is FYNNEI in the germline V gene. The germline V and J ends were trimmed by 8 bases and 1 base, with 11 bases remaining between them. CDR3 protein: CASARASQETQYF. The DNA of the CDR3 is TGTGCCAGCGCCCGGGCCTCCCAAGAGACCCAGTACTTC. Complete variable domain (other parts from reference TRBV2 and TRBJ2-5): EPEVTQTPSHQVTQMGQEVILRCVPISNHLYFYWYRQILGQKVEFLVSFYNNEISEKSEIFDDQFSVERPDGSNFTLKIRSTKLEDSAMYFCASARASQETQYFGPGTRLLVL.

The chain combines TRBV14 with TRBJ2-6; 10 positions match TRBD1. Germline V gives CDR1 SGHDN, CDR2 FVKESK. V shed 5 bases, J shed 1 base, and the junction held 5 bases outside the gene matches. The CDR3 is made up of 17 amino acids. The CDR3 spells CASSAGQGRSGANVLTF. The CDR3 DNA follows: TGTGCCAGCAGCGCGGGACAGGGGAGGTCTGGGGCCAACGTCCTGACTTTC.

The chain employs TRBV2 and TRBJ2-1, with TRBD2 matching 7 bases. The CDR3 has 13 residues. CDR1 and CDR2 (germline): SNHLY, FYNNEI. V trimming: 3 bases; J trimming: 9 bases; junction bases outside the gene matches: 5. DNA for the CDR3: TGTGCCAGCAGTGAGGGAGGGGCAGTTGAGCAGTTCTTC. The encoded protein is CASSEGGAVEQFF.